This T cell receptor beta chain was obtained from a study of blood T cell repertoires in COVID-19. Study context: Acute-phase and convalescent COVID-19 samples originated in the United States, Italy and Spain. Sample material is recorded as cDNA or gDNA derived from T cells, B-cell-depleted T cells, or PBMCs.

Ages ranged from about 18 to 89 years, with residence in some 25 US areas. This clone was found a few times. The repertoire was sequenced with immunoSEQ multiplex PCR; TCRdb's copy has only in-frame clones and lacks some. The repertoire has about 220,000 clones, just under 85% of them found once; the top ten carry approximately 1.4%. Germline CDR1 reads MGHRA; CDR2 reads YSYEKL. V was clipped by 1 base and J by 2 bases, with 9 bases between them. This CDR3 is built from 14 residues. This TCR was recovered from a woman aged 40-49 years with acute COVID-19. The chain couples TRBV4-1 to TRBJ2-7; no firm D call. The sample consisted of PBMCs or T cells enriched from blood (not recorded which). In DNA, the CDR3 is TGCGCCAGCAGCCAAGCGGAGATTACCTACGAGCAGTACTTC. Its protein is CASSQAEITYEQYF.